These 32 T cell receptor beta chains came from one sample sequenced in a study of blood T cell repertoires in COVID-19. Sequenced by immunoSEQ multiplex PCR; TCRdb stores in-frame clones only, minus some. This table holds 200,000 or so clones, about nine tenths found once. The sample comprised peripheral blood. The receptors shown here come from a man aged 80 or over with acute or convalescent COVID-19.

The chain links TRBV5-1 to TRBJ2-5; D remains ambiguous. The CDR3 is 14 amino acids. The germline gives CDR1 SGHRS, CDR2 YFSETQ. The ends were cut back, 4 bases at V and 4 bases at J, with 14 bases in the middle. The CDR3 nucleotides read TGCGCCAGCAGCGAATTTAGCCAGACAGAGACCCAGTACTTC. It yields the protein CASSEFSQTETQYF.

The chain links TRBV10-1 to TRBJ2-1, with 8 bases identical to TRBD2. This CDR3 is built from 14 residues. Germline CDR1 and CDR2: WNHNN and SYGVQD (reference sequence). V lost 4 bases to trimming and J lost 8 bases; unmatched junction nucleotides: 7. The CDR3 is CASSGLAGLDEQFF. Written as DNA, the CDR3 is TGCGCCAGCAGTGGATTAGCGGGATTGGATGAGCAGTTCTTC.

V is TRBV7-2 and J is TRBJ1-2; 9 nucleotides line up with TRBD1. The germline V gene encodes CDR1 SGHTA and CDR2 FQGNSA. The V segment lost 5 bases and the J segment 2 bases; nucleotides outside the gene matches: 6. This CDR3 is 15 amino acids long. The CDR3: CASSPGTGMNYGYTF. As DNA, the CDR3 is TGTGCCAGCAGCCCTGGGACAGGGATGAACTATGGCTACACCTTC.

The chain couples TRBV5-5 to TRBJ2-7; D might be TRBD1 (6 bases). V was clipped by 0 bases and J by 0 bases, with 10 bases between them. The CDR3 is 15 amino acids. Germline V gene data show CDR1 as SGHKS and CDR2 as YYEKEE (reference sequence). DNA for the CDR3: TGTGCCAGCAGCTTGGCCGACAGGAGCTCCTACGAGCAGTACTTC. This encodes CASSLADRSSYEQYF.

The chain carries TRBV19 and TRBJ1-4; 9 positions agree with TRBD1. V was pared by 8 bases and J by 5 bases, with 6 bases of the junction left unmatched. The CDR3 is 14 amino acids. Germline V gene lookup returns CDR1 LNHDA and CDR2 SQIVND (reference sequence). CDR3 coding DNA: TGTGCCAGTCGCCACAGGGGGCAGAATGAAAAACTGTTTTTT. This sequence encodes CASRHRGQNEKLFF.

The CDR3 here is CSVDGTGREGYTF. The DNA of the CDR3 is TGCAGCGTTGACGGGACAGGGAGGGAGGGCTACACCTTC. The chain has TRBV29-1 and TRBJ1-2; TRBD1 matches 9 bases. The CDR3 is 13 residues long. The V gene's germline CDR1 is SQVTM and CDR2 ANQGSEA. The ends lost 3 bases at V and 8 bases at J; junction bases unmatched: 7. The whole variable domain, filled in from reference TRBV29-1 and TRBJ1-2, reads SAVISQKPSRDICQRGTSLTIQCQVDSQVTMMFWYRQQPGQSLTLIATANQGSEATYESGFVIDKFPISRPNLTFSTLTVSNMSPEDSSIYLCSVDGTGREGYTFGSGTRLTVV.

The rearrangement uses TRBV4-2 and TRBJ1-3, with D hard to call. The CDR3 length is 15 residues. The germline CDR1 and CDR2 sequences are LGHNA and YNFKEQ. Deletions cut 0 bases from V and 7 bases from J, with 13 bases between. In DNA, the CDR3 is TGTGCCAGCAGCCAAGAGTTAGTACTTCGGAACACCATATATTTT. Residues: CASSQELVLRNTIYF.

The rearrangement links TRBV7-8 to TRBJ1-3; 8 bases are shared with TRBD1. Germline V gene lookup returns CDR1 SGHVS and CDR2 FQNEAQ. Trimming took 1 base from V and 2 from J; bases not matched to a gene: 1. The CDR3 is made up of 15 amino acids. CDR3 sequence reads: CASSLGTGPGNTIYF. The CDR3 nucleotides are TGTGCCAGCAGCTTAGGGACAGGGCCTGGAAACACCATATATTTT.

Only one count was recorded for this clone. The chain recombines TRBV14 with TRBJ2-7; D unclear. Germline CDR1 reads SGHDN; CDR2 reads FVKESK. The CDR3 contains 10 residues. CDR3 in amino acids: CASSPESQAV. The DNA of the CDR3 is TGTGCCAGCAGCCCGGAGAGCCAAGCCGTC.

This rearrangement joins TRBV6-6 to TRBJ1-5; D is ambiguous. Germline CDR1 reads MNHNY; CDR2 reads SVGAGI (reference sequence). This CDR3 is built from 14 residues. V gave up 0 bases and J gave up 2 bases, with 5 bases separating them. The CDR3 DNA reads TGTGCCAGCAGTTACTCAGAGCGCAATCAGCCCCAGCATTTT. It codes for CASSYSERNQPQHF.

The V and J genes are TRBV7-2 and TRBJ2-3, with D possibly matching TRBD2 (6 bases). The V end was cut by 2 bases, the J end by 5 bases, with 11 bases between. This CDR3 is built from 14 residues. Germline CDR1 reads SGHTA; CDR2 reads FQGNSA. The CDR3 sequence: CASSLSGAIDTQYF. The CDR3 nucleotides are TGTGCCAGCAGCTTATCGGGAGCGATAGATACGCAGTATTTT.

The rearrangement links TRBV5-1 to TRBJ2-3, with D possibly matching TRBD2 (5 bases). The CDR3 runs 14 residues. CDR1 is SGHRS and CDR2 is YFSETQ in the germline V gene. Between the trimmed V and J ends, which lost 3 bases and 5 bases, there was a span of 13 bases. The CDR3 is CASSSGGVQDTQYF. CDR3 DNA sequence: TGCGCCAGCAGCTCCGGAGGTGTTCAAGATACGCAGTATTTT.

The chain carries TRBV19 and TRBJ2-5; 7 nucleotides align to TRBD1. Trimming took 6 bases from V and 1 from J; bases not matched to a gene: 5. There are 14 residues in the CDR3. The germline V gene has CDR1 LNHDA and CDR2 SQIVND (reference sequence). The CDR3 nucleotides are TGTGCCAGTAGCTCGACAGGGCCCCAAGAGACCCAGTACTTC. It yields the protein CASSSTGPQETQYF. Drawing the rest from reference TRBV19 and TRBJ2-5, the complete variable domain is DGGITQSPKYLFRKEGQNVTLSCEQNLNHDAMYWYRQDPGQGLRLIYYSQIVNDFQKGDIAEGYSVSREKKESFPLTVTSAQKNPTAFYLCASSSTGPQETQYFGPGTRLLVL.

This chain links TRBV21-1 with TRBJ2-7; the table's D call of TRBD2 was not tested on the DNA. TRBV21-1 is a documented pseudogene. The CDR3 spans 16 residues. CDR3 nucleotide sequence: TGTGCCAGCAGCAAAAACCGGCCAGACTATAGTTACGAGCAGTACGTC. Its protein is CASSKNRPDYSYEQYV.

The V call is TRBV11-2, the J call TRBJ2-3, with a weak D call TRBD2 (6 bases). The CDR3 is 16 residues long. CDR1 and CDR2 from the germline V gene are SGHAT and FQNNGV. V was trimmed by 1 base and J by 0 bases, leaving 11 bases between them. DNA for the CDR3: TGTGCCAGCAGCTTAGGCCGGGGGAGGAGCACAGATACGCAGTATTTT. Translating it yields CASSLGRGRSTDTQYF. Full variable domain (missing parts from reference TRBV11-2 and TRBJ2-3): EAGVAQSPRYKIIEKRQSVAFWCNPISGHATLYWYQQILGQGPKLLIQFQNNGVVDDSQLPKDRFSAERLKGVDSTLKIQPAKLEDSAVYLCASSLGRGRSTDTQYFGPGTRLTVL.

This rearrangement joins TRBV11-2 to TRBJ2-3; D might be TRBD1 (5 bases). The CDR3 runs 14 residues. The germline V gene has CDR1 SGHAT and CDR2 FQNNGV. V lost 5 bases and J lost 2, with 11 bases in between. CDR3 in amino acids: CASSRPTDTDTQYF. The CDR3, as DNA: TGTGCCAGCAGCCGCCCGACAGACACAGATACGCAGTATTTT.

This chain connects TRBV7-2 to TRBJ2-5, with 8 bases aligning to TRBD2. The CDR3 has 14 residues. V trimming: 5 bases; J trimming: 4 bases; junction bases outside the gene matches: 6. Germline CDR1 is SGHTA and CDR2 is FQGNSA. CDR3 bases: TGTGCCAGCAGCCGCAGCGGGAGAGGAGAGACCCAGTACTTC. Translation: CASSRSGRGETQYF.

This clone was seen a single time. V and J are TRBV6-6 and TRBJ1-6, with TRBD1 matching over 9 bases. Germline loops: CDR1 MNHNY, CDR2 SVGAGI (reference sequence). The CDR3 consists of 15 residues. V was clipped by 11 bases and J by 7 bases; unmatched bases: 12. The CDR3 sequence: CAGIWDRDGNSPLHF. CDR3 in DNA: TGTGCCGGCATCTGGGACAGGGATGGAAATTCACCCCTCCACTTT.

This chain joins TRBV25-1 and TRBJ1-6, with no clear D. The CDR3 loop spans 14 amino acids. V was pared by 6 bases and J by 10 bases, with 16 bases between. Germline V gene lookup returns CDR1 MGHDK and CDR2 SYGVNS. The CDR3 protein is CASRGGFNGSPLHF. DNA of the CDR3: TGTGCCAGCAGAGGAGGATTCAACGGGTCACCCCTCCACTTT.

The gene calls are TRBV20-1 and TRBJ2-1, with TRBD2 as a possible D gene (5 bases). Germline CDR1 DFQATT, CDR2 SNEGSKA (reference sequence). The CDR3 has 11 amino acids. V was pared by 4 bases and J by 6 bases, with 7 bases between. CDR3 in DNA: TGCAGTGCTATTAGCGTCAATGAGCAGTTCTTC. Translating gives CSAISVNEQFF.

In nucleotides, the CDR3 is TGTGCCAGAAGGGACAGGGCCTACGAGCAGTACGTC. Amino acid sequence: CARRDRAYEQYV. This chain uses TRBV6-5 with TRBJ2-7, with 9 bases that match TRBD1. CDR3 size: 12 residues. CDR1 is MNHEY and CDR2 is SVGAGI in the germline V gene. Trimming cost V 9 bases and J 2 bases; bases outside gene matches: 2.

This clone was detected a few times. This chain connects TRBV7-4 to TRBJ2-7, with D unclear. Germline loops: CDR1 SGHVT, CDR2 SQSDAQ. CDR3 length: 22 residues. V was clipped by 5 bases and J by 0 bases, with 35 bases between them. CDR3 region: CASSRFRPTEIPKTYCSYEQYF. The CDR3 DNA reads TGTGCCAGCAGCCGTTTCCGGCCTACAGAAATTCCTAAGACATACTGCTCCTACGAGCAGTACTTC.

The V gene is TRBV19, the J gene TRBJ2-1, with 8 bases identical to TRBD2. CDR1 LNHDA and CDR2 SQIVND come from the germline V gene (reference sequence). V trimming: 3 bases; J trimming: 3 bases; junction bases outside the gene matches: 7. The CDR3 is made up of 16 amino acids. The CDR3 DNA follows: TGTGCCAGTAGTATCCGTCTAGCGGGTCGCTACAATGAGCAGTTCTTC. It translates to CASSIRLAGRYNEQFF.

V usage is TRBV7-9 and J usage is TRBJ2-1, with D perhaps TRBD2 (6 bases). This CDR3 comprises 17 residues. V lost 1 base to trimming and J lost 0 bases, with 13 bases between them. Germline lookup yields CDR1 SEHNR and CDR2 FQNEAQ (reference sequence). CDR3 loop: CASSLDGPRGSYNEQFF. The CDR3 region has the DNA TGTGCCAGCAGCTTAGACGGACCGCGGGGCTCCTACAATGAGCAGTTCTTC.

This chain connects TRBV19 to TRBJ1-1, with 10 bases matching TRBD1. In germline, CDR1 is LNHDA, CDR2 SQIVND (reference sequence). The CDR3 length is 15 residues. The J segment lost 8 bases and the V segment lost 5 bases, leaving 11 bases of the junction unmatched. The CDR3 loop is CASSAGGQGRYEAFF. The CDR3 DNA sequence: TGTGCCAGTAGTGCAGGGGGACAGGGGCGTTACGAAGCTTTCTTT.

This clone was recorded only once. This CDR3 is CASSITPSGTQKNQPQHF. CDR3 sequence (DNA): TGTGCCAGTAGTATAACCCCATCCGGGACACAGAAAAATCAGCCCCAGCATTTT. The J gene is TRBJ1-5, the V gene TRBV19, with D maybe TRBD1 (6 bases). The CDR3 is made up of 18 amino acids. Trimming removed 2 bases from V and 4 bases from J, with 21 bases in between. Germline V gene data show CDR1 as LNHDA and CDR2 as SQIVND (reference sequence). Full variable domain (missing parts from reference TRBV19 and TRBJ1-5): DGGITQSPKYLFRKEGQNVTLSCEQNLNHDAMYWYRQDPGQGLRLIYYSQIVNDFQKGDIAEGYSVSREKKESFPLTVTSAQKNPTAFYLCASSITPSGTQKNQPQHFGDGTRLSIL.

In DNA form, the CDR3 reads TGTGCCACCAGACCGGGAGGGGTGAGTAATTCACCCCTCCACTTT. Its translation is CATRPGGVSNSPLHF. The chain joins TRBV27 to TRBJ1-6; D might be TRBD1 (5 bases). The CDR3 covers 15 residues. Germline assignment: CDR1 MNHEY and CDR2 SMNVEV (reference sequence). V gave up 10 bases and J gave up 6 bases, with 19 bases separating them.

The CDR3 spells CAGTGRMNTEAFF. CDR3 bases: TGTGCCGGGACAGGTCGAATGAACACTGAAGCTTTCTTT. The rearrangement uses TRBV30 and TRBJ1-1; 8 nucleotides match TRBD1. This CDR3 is built from 13 residues. CDR1 is GTSNPN and CDR2 is SVGIG in the germline V gene (reference sequence). The ends lost 8 bases at V and 0 bases at J; junction bases unmatched: 5.

The DNA of the CDR3 is TGTGCCAGCTCACCCACTAGCGGGACTACAGATACGCAGTATTTT. Translated, it gives CASSPTSGTTDTQYF. This sequence joins TRBV18 and TRBJ2-3; the match to TRBD2 covers 10 bases. The germline gives CDR1 KGHSH, CDR2 LQKENI. V was clipped by 3 bases and J by 3 bases; unmatched bases: 3. The CDR3 runs to 15 residues.

The J gene is TRBJ1-5, the V gene TRBV6-1, with TRBD1 matching 10 bases. The V segment lost 3 bases and the J segment 4 bases; nucleotides outside the gene matches: 3. The CDR3 consists of 15 residues. Germline lookup yields CDR1 MNHNS and CDR2 SASEGT. As DNA, the CDR3 is TGTGCCAGCAGTGAGCGGACAGGGGGTAATCAGCCCCAGCATTTT. This encodes CASSERTGGNQPQHF.

The chain joins TRBV5-4 to TRBJ2-7, with TRBD1 matching over 8 bases. Germline loops: CDR1 SGHNT, CDR2 YYREEE (reference sequence). The CDR3 loop spans 14 amino acids. V was pared by 4 bases and J by 2 bases, with 5 bases of the junction left unmatched. In DNA form, the CDR3 reads TGTGCCAGCAGCCCATCGACAGGGGCCTACGAGCAGTACTTC. Translating gives CASSPSTGAYEQYF.

This clone showed up just a few times. This chain joins TRBV2 and TRBJ2-1, with a possible D match to TRBD2 (6 bases). Germline V CDR1 and CDR2: SNHLY, FYNNEI. This CDR3 is 14 amino acids long. The germline V and J ends were trimmed by 6 bases and 10 bases, with 19 bases remaining between them. The CDR3 DNA follows: TGTGCCAGCAGGACCTGGAGGGTAGCCGGGGAGCAGTTCTTC. This encodes CASRTWRVAGEQFF.